The sequence of this T cell receptor beta chain was determined in a study of blood T cells in healthy people across ages (dated by TCRdb to the mid-2010s). About the investigation overall: In model experiments, template switching captured roughly one uniquely barcoded TCR beta cDNA molecule for every two T cells. Age-related changes in TCR beta repertoire diversity were measured in the study by deep sequencing normalized with unique cDNA molecular identifiers. Four age groups were formed from the donors: young (average roughly 15 years), middle-aged (roughly 38), aged (roughly 58) and long-lived (around 82). To avoid experimental bias, donors of different ages were distributed randomly across sequencing lanes. The study analyzed two additional independent replicas of 1 million unique cDNA reads from the same blood draw for two donors, one aged 18 to 29 and one aged 80 or older. Points the paper makes about the study in general: As age increased, observed TCR beta diversity per million T cells dropped in a roughly linear way, and a significant reduction was already evident by age 40. Donor CMV infection status was unknown, potentially confounding age-related changes in expanded clonotypes. There was a strong correlation between observed TCR beta diversity and the percentage of naive T cells measured by flow cytometry. Because profiling used bulk unsorted PBMCs, naive and antigen-experienced compartments could not be compared conclusively. Compared with the aged group, the long-lived group had more naive CD4+ T cells, fewer expanded clones and increased TCR diversity, suggesting age selection. Estimates of total diversity from one million sequenced T cells were regarded as lower bounds and underestimates.

For CDR1 and CDR2, the germline V gene lists SGDLS and YYNGEE. Including cysteine and phenylalanine, the CDR3 has 14 amino acids. Only the CDR3 region is kept as DNA, spanning 42 bases read in frame from base 1. Germline trimming amounts to 4 bases on V and 6 bases on J, with 4 as the count of junction bases outside the gene matches. Donors were 35 to 40 systemically healthy Caucasian individuals from Russia aged roughly 6 to 90 years. Each donor gave approximately 9.3 milliliters of peripheral blood, collected into EDTA-treated Vacutainer tubes. Ficoll-Paque density-gradient centrifugation was used to isolate PBMCs, with at least 6 million obtained per sample. Trizol reagent was used to extract total RNA from the PBMCs, yielding at least 5 micrograms per sample. The percentages of naive CD45RAhigh/CD27high T cells were determined by flow cytometry on a PBMC aliquot from every donor. Concerning this clonotype itself: There is no known antigen for this receptor. The input lacks base qualities; no much larger clone sits a single base away.

Library generation was performed with 5' RACE. The data were produced on an Illumina HiSeq 2500. A second PCR of about 6 to 11 cycles was performed with a sample-barcoded 5' primer and a J-beta primer mix. Each TCR beta cDNA molecule received a unique molecular identifier from a template-switch 5' adaptor carrying 12 random nucleotides. Each sample yielded at least 2.5 million CDR3-containing paired-end reads. The Mint cDNA synthesis kit, primed by a TRBC-specific oligonucleotide, was used to synthesize first-strand cDNA from all RNA. Following uracil-DNA glycosylase treatment, all cDNA underwent a first 18-cycle PCR with the universal primers M1SS and BC2_uni_R. The study's own analysis went as follows. Each sample was normalized by randomly selecting 1 million high-quality reads, each carrying a distinct molecular identifier. Reads with shared molecular identifiers were discarded instead of being binned into consensus sequences. MiTCR, set to a Q25 quality threshold and the strictest error-elimination algorithm, was used for CDR3 identification, clonotype clustering and error correction. A nonparametric unseen species model using Euler transformation provided a lower-bound estimate of total TCR beta diversity. In TCRdb, the public reads were trimmed at Q25 with fastp and aligned with MiXCR, with productive beta chains retained. Here each entry gathers all rows of one CDR3 protein and keeps the most common genes and DNA. These V and J calls rely on TCRdb rather than the paper's analysis. Within this sample are hundreds of thousands of distinct CDR3 sequences, with 25% to 30% of them counted one time only. The ten top clones hold about a sixth of the sample.

The TCR comes from a woman aged 80 or over in good health. The sequencing input was blood. The chain is encoded by TRBV9 joined to TRBJ1-4, and 9 bases in between align with TRBD1. The DNA sequence is given as TGTGCCAGCAGCTACCGGGACAGGGATGAAAAACTGTTTTTT. Its protein product is CASSYRDRDEKLFF. With all but the CDR3 taken from the reference TRBV9 and TRBJ1-4 genes, the full variable domain is: DSGVTQTPKHLITATGQRVTLRCSPRSGDLSVYWYQQSLDQGLQFLIQYYNGEERAKGNILERFSAQQFPDLHSELNLSSLELGDSALYFCASSYRDRDEKLFFGSGTQLSVL.